This T cell receptor (beta chain) was captured in a study of T cell responses to AZD1222 COVID-19 vaccine. Study in general: Second-dose groups at about 4 or about 12 weeks were pooled.

The germline gives CDR1 KGHDR, CDR2 SFDVKD. The V and J ends lost 4 bases and 12 bases, in that order; junction bases with no gene match: 18. CDR3 length: 17 residues. A word on this clone: What it recognizes is unknown.

Clones were read by immunoSEQ multiplex PCR, and TCRdb kept only the in-frame ones, dropping some. The sample lists about 120,000 clones; around nine tenths were seen once. Findings and limits, study-wide: There were mostly white British donors and more females than males, and clonal diversity was possibly underestimated. Seropositive AZD1222 recipients at baseline numbered only five or six. Close to half of all spike-specific TCRs reportedly target regions of the variants that are unmutated.

Sample: peripheral blood, taken on day 0 of AZD1222 vaccination. The receptor comes from an adult in good health. This chain uses TRBV24-1 with TRBJ2-1, with 9 nucleotides matching TRBD1. CDR3 DNA: TGTGCCACCAGTGAGAATAGGATTACAGGGGGCATGCGAGGGCAGTTCTTC. Its translation: CATSENRITGGMRGQFF.